This TCR beta chain emerged from a study of regulatory T cells in long-lasting Graves disease. TCR beta libraries were built with iRepertoire HTBI primers and Arm-PCR of CDR3 regions. TCRdb reprocessed the multiplex PCR reads via MiXCR and lists one record per CDR3 protein. The data hold about 500,000 distinct CDR3 sequences, with around 13% observed a single time. This clonotype appeared a few times. With V trimmed by 2 bases and J by 7 bases, 4 bases remained unmatched. The CDR3 loop spans 13 amino acids. Per the germline V gene, CDR1 is MGHDK and CDR2 is SYGVNS. Time point defined: newly diagnosed GD, antithyroid drugs for less than 3 months. Scientists built the TCR library using RNA that was extracted from PBMCs. Around 9 milliliters of peripheral blood went into EDTA tubes. These data are also associated with another study on T cells in Graves' hyperthyroidism and ophthalmopathy. That study reports: The primer set for the first-round RT-PCR of the TCR CDR3 was HTBI.

J is TRBJ1-2 and V is TRBV25-1, with 7 bases matching TRBD1. The specimen comprised peripheral blood mononuclear cells (PBMCs), sampled at new diagnosis, from a patient treated with antithyroid drugs. This clonotype was obtained from a woman in her 30s with Graves disease. The DNA for the CDR3 is TGTGCCAGCAGTGAAAAGGGACAGCGTGGCTACACCTTC. This gives the protein CASSEKGQRGYTF.